This TCR beta chain was sequenced during a study of T cells in localized non-small cell lung cancer. The study, taken as a whole, reports: Median detection of top 100 tumor clones in adjacent lung was over 45 clones. Uninvolved adjacent lung showed peak T cell clonality, exceeding tumor. A denser population of T cells in blood accompanied longer overall survival.

This CDR3 contains 15 residues. V shed 3 bases and J shed 4 bases, with 14 bases lying between them. Germline-derived CDR1 and CDR2 are SGHDT and YYEEEE. Profiled with immunoSEQ multiplex PCR; TCRdb holds only in-frame clones, not every one. The profile shows fewer than 35,000 clones, about 78% of them singletons. This clone was picked up a small number of times. The antigen is not known. This specimen was peripheral blood, taken before any cancer treatment. This clonotype was sampled from a male donor older than 55 with stage II squamous cell lung carcinoma. This sequence joins TRBV5-6 and TRBJ1-3; D is unresolved. The CDR3: CASSYRFSGGNTIYF. CDR3 in DNA: TGTGCCAGCAGCTACCGGTTTTCGGGCGGAAACACCATATATTTT.